Listed below are T cell receptor beta chains from one sample, sequenced in a study of blood T cell repertoires in COVID-19. The data were produced by immunoSEQ multiplex PCR, yet TCRdb's version contains in-frame clones alone and is incomplete. The sample has about 300,000 clones; approximately 90% are singletons. The sequencing input was peripheral blood. These receptor sequences come from a woman in her fifties or sixties with COVID-19, enrolled during active disease. Both conserved end residues are part of each CDR3. Fields, in order: J gene, CDR3 length, V gene, clone size, D gene, CDR3 DNA, CDR3 protein. The D gene is left open where the match is weak. Expanded clones are given a class, and other clones once, few, many or no size at all.

>TRBJ1-2|16|TRBV16|NA|TRBD1
TGTGCCAGCAGCCAATACCCCGGACAGGATACGCGTGGCTACACCTTC
CASSQYPGQDTRGYTF
>TRBJ2-7|14|TRBV5-1|NA|TRBD2
TGCGCCAGCAGTCTAGGGAGCGGGAGCCCGGAGCAGTACTTC
CASSLGSGSPEQYF
>TRBJ2-3|13|TRBV7-3|NA|NA
TGTGCCAGCAGCTTAACGGGGGCGGATACGCAGTATTTT
CASSLTGADTQYF
>TRBJ1-5|14|TRBV27|NA|NA
TGTGCCAGCAGTTTCTCGGGGGGTAATCAGCCCCAGCATTTT
CASSFSGGNQPQHF
>TRBJ2-3|16|TRBV7-8|NA|TRBD2
TGTGCCAGCAGCCTCGGACTAGCGGGAGACGGAGATACGCAGTATTTT
CASSLGLAGDGDTQYF
>TRBJ1-4|16|TRBV6-6|NA|NA
TGTGCCAGCAGTTCTGGGGGCAGGTTCGCTAATGAAAAACTGTTTTTT
CASSSGGRFANEKLFF
>TRBJ2-7|16|TRBV14|once|TRBD1
TGTGCCAGCAGCCACACGGGGACAGGGCCTTCCTACGAGCAGTACTTC
CASSHTGTGPSYEQYF
>TRBJ2-3|17|TRBV9|NA|TRBD1
TGTGCCAGCAGCGGATTCATGGACAGGGTCAGCACAGATACGCAGTATTTT
CASSGFMDRVSTDTQYF
>TRBJ1-3|14|TRBV5-1|NA|TRBD1
TGCGCCAGCAGCACGACAGGGGGCGGAAACACCATATATTTT
CASSTTGGGNTIYF
>TRBJ2-3|17|TRBV7-2|NA|TRBD2
TGTGCCAGCAGCTTAGGGGGACTAGCGGGAGTTCCAGATACGCAGTATTTT
CASSLGGLAGVPDTQYF
>TRBJ2-4|17|TRBV11-2|few|TRBD2
TGTGCCAGCAGCTTAGGGGGCGGGAGCGGTGCCAAAAACATTCAGTACTTC
CASSLGGGSGAKNIQYF
>TRBJ1-2|14|TRBV30|NA|NA
TGTGCCTGGTCCGGGACACCCTCTAACTATGGCTACACCTTC
CAWSGTPSNYGYTF
>TRBJ2-2|14|TRBV11-3|NA|NA
TGTGCCAGCAGCTTACTCCGGGACACCGGGGAGCTGTTTTTT
CASSLLRDTGELFF
>TRBJ2-1|14|TRBV27|NA|TRBD2
TGTGCCAGCAGCCCTAGCGGTACCTACAATGAGCAGTTCTTC
CASSPSGTYNEQFF
>TRBJ1-2|13|TRBV7-8|NA|NA
TGTGCCAGCAGCTTCGACAGAGTCTATGGCTACACCTTC
CASSFDRVYGYTF
>TRBJ2-6|17|TRBV19|NA|TRBD1
TGTGCCAGTAGTATAGGACAGGGGGCGCTTGGGGCCAACGTCCTGACTTTC
CASSIGQGALGANVLTF
>TRBJ1-4|14|TRBV2|NA|NA
TGTGCCAGCATCCTCCAGGGATTTAATGAAAAACTGTTTTTT
CASILQGFNEKLFF
>TRBJ1-5|19|TRBV6-2/TRBV6-3|NA|TRBD1
TGTGCCAGCAGTTACCGGTCGGGGGCGGGACAGGTACGTAATCAGCCCCAGCATTTT
CASSYRSGAGQVRNQPQHF
>TRBJ2-3|14|TRBV5-1|NA|TRBD1
TGCGCCAGCAGCCAGGTGGGACAGACAGATACGCAGTATTTT
CASSQVGQTDTQYF
>TRBJ2-7|14|TRBV7-3|once|TRBD2
TGTGCCAGCAGCTTAGCGGGAGGGCCGTCCGAGCAGTACTTC
CASSLAGGPSEQYF
>TRBJ1-3|13|TRBV5-1|NA|TRBD1
TGCGCCAGCAGCCCCGGGACAGTCAACACCATATATTTT
CASSPGTVNTIYF
>TRBJ1-5|14|TRBV7-8|NA|NA
TGTGCCAGCAGGAAGGACAGTTTAGATCAGCCCCAGCATTTT
CASRKDSLDQPQHF
>TRBJ1-6|15|TRBV7-9|NA|NA
TGTGCCAGCAGCTCTTTACAGGGTGTTGATTCACCCCTCCACTTT
CASSSLQGVDSPLHF
>TRBJ2-1|14|TRBV10-1|NA|TRBD2
TGCGCCAGCAGTGAGAGACCTAGCGGGAATGAGCAGTTCTTC
CASSERPSGNEQFF
>TRBJ1-2|12|TRBV27|NA|TRBD1
TGTGCCAGCAGCAAGGACAGGGTCGGCTACACCTTC
CASSKDRVGYTF
>TRBJ2-3|15|TRBV18|NA|TRBD2
TGTGCCAGCTCCCCTGAGGGAGGGCCAACAGATACGCAGTATTTT
CASSPEGGPTDTQYF
>TRBJ1-2|15|TRBV6-2/TRBV6-3|once|NA
TGTGCCAGCAGTTACTTCCCGGACGGACTCTATGGCTACACCTTC
CASSYFPDGLYGYTF
>TRBJ1-1|19|TRBV4-1|NA|NA
TGCGCCAGCAGCCAAGATACGGGGGGGACATCAAGGGTGAACACTGAAGCTTTCTTT
CASSQDTGGTSRVNTEAFF
>TRBJ2-7|16|TRBV7-2|NA|TRBD2
TGTGCCAGCAGCCCCCGACTAGCGGGAGGTCCCTACGAGCAGTACTTC
CASSPRLAGGPYEQYF
>TRBJ1-1|16|TRBV19|NA|NA
TGTGCCAGCATACCAAATGCGTTGGGGGGGAGCACTGAAGCTTTCTTT
CASIPNALGGSTEAFF
>TRBJ2-2|18|TRBV7-2|NA|TRBD2
TGTGCCAGCACCCCTATATTAGGGTCTAGCGGTGACACCGGGGAGCTGTTTTTT
CASTPILGSSGDTGELFF
>TRBJ1-4|14|TRBV5-1|NA|NA
TGCGCCAGCAGGGTCACAGACGGTAATGAAAAACTGTTTTTT
CASRVTDGNEKLFF
>TRBJ2-6|16|TRBV5-1|NA|NA
TGCGCCAGCAGCTTGGGCAATTCGGGTGGGGCCAACGTCCTGACTTTC
CASSLGNSGGANVLTF
>TRBJ1-5|15|TRBV30|NA|NA
TGTGCCTGGAGTAGTCCTGGCAGTAGCAATCAGCCCCAGCATTTT
CAWSSPGSSNQPQHF
>TRBJ2-1|17|TRBV24-1|NA|TRBD2
TGTGCCACCAGTGATCCTCAGACTAGCGGGAGGTCGGTTGAGCAGTTCTTC
CATSDPQTSGRSVEQFF
>TRBJ1-6|14|TRBV11-2|NA|TRBD1
TGTGCCAGCAGCTCAGGGGGATTAAATTCACCCCTCCACTTT
CASSSGGLNSPLHF
>TRBJ1-1|13|TRBV12-3/TRBV12-4|NA|NA
TGTGCCAGCAGTTTAGATGCCAGGCCTGACGCTTTCTTT
CASSLDARPDAFF
>TRBJ2-1|16|TRBV5-6|NA|TRBD1
TGTGCCAGCAGCTCTTGGCAGGGGGCGTTAAACCATGAGCAGTTCTTC
CASSSWQGALNHEQFF